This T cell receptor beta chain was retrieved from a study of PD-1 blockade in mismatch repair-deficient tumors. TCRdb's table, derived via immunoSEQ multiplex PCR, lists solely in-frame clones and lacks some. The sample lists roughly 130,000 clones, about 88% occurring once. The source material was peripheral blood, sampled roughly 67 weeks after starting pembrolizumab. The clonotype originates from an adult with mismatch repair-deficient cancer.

The CDR3 reads CASSLSGQGAGQPQHF. CDR3 DNA sequence: TGTGCCAGCAGTTTGTCGGGACAGGGGGCAGGACAGCCCCAGCATTTT. The V and J genes are TRBV27 and TRBJ1-5; 12 nucleotides align to TRBD1. Trimming cost V 3 bases and J 7 bases; bases outside gene matches: 7. The CDR3 runs to 16 residues. Germline V gene data show CDR1 as MNHEY and CDR2 as SMNVEV (reference sequence).